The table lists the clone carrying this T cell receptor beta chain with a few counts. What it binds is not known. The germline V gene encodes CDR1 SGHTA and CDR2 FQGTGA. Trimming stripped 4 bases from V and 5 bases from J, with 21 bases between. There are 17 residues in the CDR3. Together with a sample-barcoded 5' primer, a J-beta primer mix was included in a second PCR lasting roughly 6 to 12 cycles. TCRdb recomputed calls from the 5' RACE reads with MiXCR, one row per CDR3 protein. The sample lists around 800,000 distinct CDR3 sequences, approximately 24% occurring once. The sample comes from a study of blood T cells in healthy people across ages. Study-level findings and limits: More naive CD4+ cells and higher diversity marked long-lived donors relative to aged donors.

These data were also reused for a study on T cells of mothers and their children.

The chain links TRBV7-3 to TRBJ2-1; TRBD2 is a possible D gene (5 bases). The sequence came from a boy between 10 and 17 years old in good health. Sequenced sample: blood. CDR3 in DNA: TGTGCCAGCAGCTCACCCACTCGGGGATCCGGAGACAATGAGCAGTTCTTC. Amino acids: CASSSPTRGSGDNEQFF.